This entry features one T cell receptor beta chain sequence. Its antigen is not known. The PCR used 60 Vbeta and 13 Jbeta primers. Repertoires were generated with immunoSEQ multiplex PCR, while TCRdb's copy carries only in-frame clones and drops some. Among 200,000 to 250,000 clones listed, just over 75% were seen once. This entry is derived from a study of cytomegalovirus exposure and HLA in healthy donors. Study-wide background: The Caucasian-associated ancestry cluster contained more than 75% of the approximately 390 genotyped donors. Overall study findings and caveats: Sequencing probably produced one cluster of sequence variants that were highly shared.

Per germline, CDR1 GTSNPN and CDR2 SVGIG (reference sequence). The CDR3 totals 11 residues. V dropped 6 bases and J dropped 11 bases, with 14 bases sitting between them. The sequenced sample consisted of PBMCs. This chain uses TRBV30 with TRBJ2-1; D possibly corresponds to TRBD2 (6 bases). The receptor comes from a man between 18 and 35 years old in good health and CMV-seronegative. CDR3: CACAPGEQQFF. CDR3 coding DNA: TGTGCCTGTGCGCCGGGAGAACAGCAGTTCTTC.